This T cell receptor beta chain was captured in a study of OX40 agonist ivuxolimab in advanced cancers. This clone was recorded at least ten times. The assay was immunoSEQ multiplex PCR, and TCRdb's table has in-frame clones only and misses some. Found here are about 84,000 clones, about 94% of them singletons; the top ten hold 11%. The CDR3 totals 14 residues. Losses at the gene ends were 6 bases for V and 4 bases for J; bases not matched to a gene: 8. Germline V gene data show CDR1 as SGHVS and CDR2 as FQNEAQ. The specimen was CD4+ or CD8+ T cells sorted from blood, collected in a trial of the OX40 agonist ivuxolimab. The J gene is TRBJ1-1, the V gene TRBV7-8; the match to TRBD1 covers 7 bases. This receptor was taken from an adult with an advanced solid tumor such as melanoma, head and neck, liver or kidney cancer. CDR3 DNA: TGTGCCAGCAGTATCTATAACAGGGGCACTGAAGCTTTCTTT. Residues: CASSIYNRGTEAFF.